These 17 T cell receptor beta chains share one sample of origin, sequenced in a study of blood T cells in healthy people across ages. A second PCR of 7 to 11 cycles used a sample-barcoded 5' primer and a J-beta primer mix. TCRdb re-called the 5' RACE reads through MiXCR, storing one row per CDR3 protein. The sample holds some 730,000 distinct CDR3 sequences; 20% to 25% are singletons and the top ten take less than 25%. The specimen was blood. The receptors shown here come from a man aged 70-80 years in good health.

This clonotype came up a few times. The chain links TRBV7-2 to TRBJ1-5, with D unresolved. The CDR3 is made up of 12 amino acids. CDR1 is SGHTA, CDR2 FQGNSA, per germline. With 5 bases removed from V and 7 bases from J, the gap between germline ends came to 9 bases. This CDR3 reads CASSRDTQPQHF. The CDR3 coding sequence is TGTGCCAGCAGCCGTGACACGCAGCCCCAGCATTTT.

The V call is TRBV7-8, the J call TRBJ2-3; D not resolved. This CDR3 has 12 amino acids. Germline V lookup: CDR1 SGHVS, CDR2 FQNEAQ. V was trimmed by 5 bases and J by 11 bases, leaving 14 bases between them. The CDR3 region is CASSPDLRLQYF. The CDR3, as DNA: TGTGCCAGCAGCCCGGACCTCCGCCTGCAGTATTTT.

J is TRBJ1-2 and V is TRBV6-5; TRBD1 matches 7 bases. The CDR3 runs to 16 residues. V lost 0 bases, J lost 8 bases, and 12 bases stayed unmatched. Germline V CDR1 and CDR2: MNHEY, SVGAGI. The CDR3 is CASSYSAPDRARGYTF. In DNA form, the CDR3 reads TGTGCCAGCAGTTACTCGGCCCCCGACAGGGCGAGGGGCTACACCTTC.

V usage is TRBV29-1 and J usage is TRBJ2-5, with D possibly being TRBD1 or TRBD2 (5 bases each). This CDR3 has 16 amino acids. Germline loops: CDR1 SQVTM, CDR2 ANQGSEA. V was trimmed by 1 base and J by 1 base, leaving 16 bases between them. The CDR3 DNA sequence: TGCAGCGTTGAAGGGGGGTCTCTGTTTCTCCAAGAGACCCAGTACTTC. It codes for CSVEGGSLFLQETQYF.

The CDR3 coding sequence is TGTGCCAGCAGCTTATGGGGACAGAACATCTACGAGCAGTACGTC. Translated: CASSLWGQNIYEQYV. The V and J genes are TRBV7-2 and TRBJ2-7, with TRBD1 identical over 7 bases. Germline V CDR1 and CDR2: SGHTA, FQGNSA. The CDR3 is 15 residues long. J was trimmed by 3 bases and V by 2 bases; bases with no gene match: 7.

J is TRBJ2-5 and V is TRBV27; 12 bases line up with TRBD1. The DNA end is more similar to TRBJ2-7, so the J call may be wrong. This CDR3 spans 16 amino acids. Germline-derived CDR1 and CDR2 are MNHEY and SMNVEV (reference sequence). CDR3 nucleotides: TGTGCCAGCAGTTTATCGGGACAGGGGGCGTCCTACGAGCAGTACTTC. Translating gives CASSLSGQGASYEQYF.

This clonotype has only a few counts. A junction end diverges from the germline sequence, so it may reflect a read error. The V gene is TRBV6-1, the J gene TRBJ2-6; possibly TRBD1 for D (6 bases). This CDR3 is 15 amino acids long. Germline-derived CDR1 and CDR2 are MNHNS and SASEGT. The CDR3: CASSEQGNGANALTF. DNA for the CDR3: TGTGCCAGCAGTGAACAGGGGAACGGGGCCAACGCCCTGACTTTC.

This clonotype has just a few counts. The chain employs TRBV29-1 and TRBJ1-1; no reliable D call. V lost 2 bases and J lost 3, with 10 bases in between. CDR1 and CDR2 (germline): SQVTM, ANQGSEA. The CDR3 loop spans 13 amino acids. CDR3 bases: TGCAGCGTTGAAATAGGGCTAGACACTGAAGCTTTCTTT. It is translated as CSVEIGLDTEAFF.

This chain connects TRBV7-9 to TRBJ1-3; a weak D match, TRBD1 (6 bases). Trimming pared 3 bases from V and 0 bases from J, leaving 12 bases between. This CDR3 region has 16 residues. Germline CDR1 is SEHNR and CDR2 is FQNEAQ (reference sequence). The CDR3 DNA follows: TGTGCCAGCAGCTTCCAAGGACAGATCTCTGGAAACACCATATATTTT. Its translation is CASSFQGQISGNTIYF.

This clonotype turned up a few times. V usage is TRBV20-1 and J usage is TRBJ2-5; TRBD2 matches at 14 bases. The DNA end favors TRBJ2-7, so the J call may be wrong. The CDR3 totals 13 residues. The germline CDR1 and CDR2 sequences are DFQATT and SNEGSKA (reference sequence). CDR3 sequence: CSAGLAGGYEQYF. The CDR3 nucleotides read TGCAGTGCTGGACTAGCGGGAGGCTACGAGCAGTACTTC.

The CDR3 region has the DNA TGTGCCAGCTCACCGGGCGCTGTACAGGGGCACTACGAGCAGTACGTC. Its protein product is CASSPGAVQGHYEQYV. J is TRBJ2-5 and V is TRBV18, with TRBD1 matching 7 bases. The better agreement between TRBJ2-7 and the DNA end casts doubt on the J call. Germline values: CDR1 KGHSH, CDR2 LQKENI. The CDR3 has 16 residues.

The J gene is TRBJ1-1, the V gene TRBV18, with a weak D call TRBD1 (5 bases). V was clipped by 0 bases and J by 8 bases, with 16 bases between them. Germline V gene data show CDR1 as KGHSH and CDR2 as LQKENI. The CDR3 is 15 residues long. The CDR3 coding sequence is TGTGCCAGCTCACCACCGGGAGGGGCTATGGGGGAAGCTTTCTTT. Its protein product is CASSPPGGAMGEAFF.

The CDR3, as DNA: TGTGCCAGCAGCCCGGTCCGTGGGGTGGACAATGAGCAGTTCTTC. Translated: CASSPVRGVDNEQFF. V and J are TRBV11-2 and TRBJ2-1; no clear D. This CDR3 is built from 15 residues. Germline V gene data show CDR1 as SGHAT and CDR2 as FQNNGV. Trimming cost V 5 bases and J 5 bases, with 16 bases left between them.

J is TRBJ2-2 and V is TRBV27; D may be TRBD2 (6 bases). Germline V lookup: CDR1 MNHEY, CDR2 SMNVEV (reference sequence). The ends were cut back, 0 bases at V and 8 bases at J, with 13 bases in the middle. The CDR3 extends over 15 amino acids. The CDR3 DNA is TGTGCCAGCAGTTTATCGTGGCGGGATATGGGGGAGCTGTTTTTT. This encodes CASSLSWRDMGELFF.

This clonotype was seen many times. The rearrangement joins TRBV12-3 or TRBV12-4 to TRBJ2-3, with D perhaps TRBD2 (5 bases). The V end lost 6 bases, the J end lost 5 bases, and 9 bases lay between the germline ends. CDR3 size: 12 residues. In DNA, the CDR3 is TGTGCCAGCAGCTTACGGGGAGATACGCAGTATTTT. The encoded protein is CASSLRGDTQYF.

CDR3 residues: CASRRGLAGGNEQFF. The CDR3 DNA reads TGCGCCAGCCGACGGGGACTAGCGGGGGGTAACGAGCAGTTCTTC. The rearrangement joins TRBV5-1 to TRBJ2-1, with 15 nucleotides matching TRBD2. Germline V gene sequence: CDR1 SGHRS, CDR2 YFSETQ. The CDR3 has 15 amino acids. Trimming at V came to 7 bases and at J to 10 bases, leaving 9 bases not matched to a gene.

The CDR3 DNA reads TGTGCCAGCATCTACGGTCCTGGCTCCTACGAGCAGTACTTC. Translation gives CASIYGPGSYEQYF. V and J are TRBV6-6 and TRBJ2-7, with no clear D. This CDR3 is built from 14 residues. Germline lookup yields CDR1 MNHNY and CDR2 SVGAGI (reference sequence). With 7 bases removed from V and 0 bases from J, the gap between germline ends came to 13 bases.